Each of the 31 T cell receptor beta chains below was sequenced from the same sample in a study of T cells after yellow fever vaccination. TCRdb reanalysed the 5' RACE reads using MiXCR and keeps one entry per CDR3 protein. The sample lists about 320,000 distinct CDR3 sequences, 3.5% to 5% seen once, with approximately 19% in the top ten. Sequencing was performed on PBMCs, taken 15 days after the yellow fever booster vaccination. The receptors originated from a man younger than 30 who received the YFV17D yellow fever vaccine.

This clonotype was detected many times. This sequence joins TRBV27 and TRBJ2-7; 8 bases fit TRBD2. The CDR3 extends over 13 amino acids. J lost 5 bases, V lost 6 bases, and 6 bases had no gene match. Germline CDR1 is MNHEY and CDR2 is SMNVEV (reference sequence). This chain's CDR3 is CASRKGLENEQYF. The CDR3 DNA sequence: TGTGCCAGCAGAAAGGGACTAGAAAACGAGCAGTACTTC.

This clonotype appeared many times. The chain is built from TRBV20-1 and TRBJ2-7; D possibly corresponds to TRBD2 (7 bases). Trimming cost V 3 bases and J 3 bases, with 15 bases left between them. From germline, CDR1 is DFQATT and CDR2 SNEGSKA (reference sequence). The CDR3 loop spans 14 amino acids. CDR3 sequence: CSARAGAPYYEQYV. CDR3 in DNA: TGCAGTGCTAGGGCGGGGGCGCCTTACTACGAGCAGTACGTC.

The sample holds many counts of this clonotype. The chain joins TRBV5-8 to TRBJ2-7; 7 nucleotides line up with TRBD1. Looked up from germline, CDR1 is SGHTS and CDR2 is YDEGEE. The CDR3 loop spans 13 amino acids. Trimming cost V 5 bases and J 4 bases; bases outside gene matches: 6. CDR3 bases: TGTGCCAGCAGTCGGGACAGTGAATACGAGCAGTACTTC. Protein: CASSRDSEYEQYF. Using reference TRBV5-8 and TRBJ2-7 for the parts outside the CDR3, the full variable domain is EAGVTQSPTHLIKTRGQQATLRCSPISGHTSVYWYQQALGLGLQFLLWYDEGEERNRGNFPPRFSGRQFPNYSSELNVNALELEDSALYLCASSRDSEYEQYFGPGTRLTVT.

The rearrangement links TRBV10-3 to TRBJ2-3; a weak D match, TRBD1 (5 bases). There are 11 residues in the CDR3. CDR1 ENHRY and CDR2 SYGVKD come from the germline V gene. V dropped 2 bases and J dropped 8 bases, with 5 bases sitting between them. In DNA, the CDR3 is TGTGCCATCAGTGAGCAGGGTACGCAGTATTTT. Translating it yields CAISEQGTQYF.

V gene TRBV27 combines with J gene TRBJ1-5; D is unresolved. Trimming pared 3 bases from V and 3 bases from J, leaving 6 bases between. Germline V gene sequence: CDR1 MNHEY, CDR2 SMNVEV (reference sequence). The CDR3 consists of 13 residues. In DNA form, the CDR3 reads TGTGCCAGCAGTTTCGGCCTCAATCAGCCCCAGCATTTT. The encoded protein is CASSFGLNQPQHF.

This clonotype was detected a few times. The CDR3 nucleotides are TGTGCCAGCAGCCAATCCCCCGGGGGCGTGCAGTACGTC. Residues: CASSQSPGGVQYV. V gene TRBV14 combines with J gene TRBJ2-7; the D call may be TRBD1 or TRBD2 (6 bases each). In germline, CDR1 is SGHDN, CDR2 FVKESK. Between the trimmed V and J ends, which lost 2 bases and 9 bases, there was a span of 14 bases. This CDR3 is built from 13 residues.

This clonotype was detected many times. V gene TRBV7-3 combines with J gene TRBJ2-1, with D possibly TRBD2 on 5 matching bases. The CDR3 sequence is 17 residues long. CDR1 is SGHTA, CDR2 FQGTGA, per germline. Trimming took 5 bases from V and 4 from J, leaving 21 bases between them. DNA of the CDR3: TGTGCCAGCAGCGTCCCTCCCGTGGACTCATTGTACAATGAGCAGTTCTTC. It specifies CASSVPPVDSLYNEQFF.

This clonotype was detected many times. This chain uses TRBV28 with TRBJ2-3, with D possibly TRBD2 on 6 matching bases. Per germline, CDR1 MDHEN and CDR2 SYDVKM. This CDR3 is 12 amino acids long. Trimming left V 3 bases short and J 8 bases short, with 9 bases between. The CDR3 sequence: CASSLGGPTQYF. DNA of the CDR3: TGTGCCAGCAGTTTGGGGGGTCCTACGCAGTATTTT.

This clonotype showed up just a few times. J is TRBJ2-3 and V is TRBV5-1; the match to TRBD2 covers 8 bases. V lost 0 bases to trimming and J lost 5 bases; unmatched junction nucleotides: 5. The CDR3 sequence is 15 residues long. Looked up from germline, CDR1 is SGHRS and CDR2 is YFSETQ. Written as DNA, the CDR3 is TGCGCCAGCAGCTTGGCGGGGGGGCCGATAGATACGCAGTATTTT. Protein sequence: CASSLAGGPIDTQYF.

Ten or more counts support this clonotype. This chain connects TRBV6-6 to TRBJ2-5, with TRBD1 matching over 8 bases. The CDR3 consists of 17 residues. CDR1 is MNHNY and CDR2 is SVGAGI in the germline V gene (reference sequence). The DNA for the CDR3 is TGTGCACACTCCAGTAGGGGACAGGACCTACTAGGGGAGACCCAGTACTTC. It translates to CAHSSRGQDLLGETQYF.

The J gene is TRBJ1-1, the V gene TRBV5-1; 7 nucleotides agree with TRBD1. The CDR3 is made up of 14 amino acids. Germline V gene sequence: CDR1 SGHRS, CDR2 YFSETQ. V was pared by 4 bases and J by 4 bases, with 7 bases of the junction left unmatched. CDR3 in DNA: TGCGCCAGCAGCAGCTACAGGGGAAGCACTGAAGCTTTCTTT. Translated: CASSSYRGSTEAFF.

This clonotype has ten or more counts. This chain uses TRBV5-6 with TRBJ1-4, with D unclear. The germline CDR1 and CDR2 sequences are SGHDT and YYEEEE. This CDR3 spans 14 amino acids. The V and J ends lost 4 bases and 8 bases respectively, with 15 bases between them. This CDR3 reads CASSASGSLEKLFF. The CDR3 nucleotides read TGTGCCAGCAGCGCGTCGGGCAGCTTGGAAAAACTGTTTTTT.

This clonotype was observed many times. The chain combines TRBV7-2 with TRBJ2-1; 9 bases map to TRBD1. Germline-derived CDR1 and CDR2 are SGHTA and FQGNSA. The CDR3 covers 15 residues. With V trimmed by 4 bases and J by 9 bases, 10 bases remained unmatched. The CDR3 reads CASSSTGGEVSEQFF. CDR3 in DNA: TGTGCCAGCAGCTCTACAGGGGGCGAGGTTAGTGAGCAGTTCTTC.

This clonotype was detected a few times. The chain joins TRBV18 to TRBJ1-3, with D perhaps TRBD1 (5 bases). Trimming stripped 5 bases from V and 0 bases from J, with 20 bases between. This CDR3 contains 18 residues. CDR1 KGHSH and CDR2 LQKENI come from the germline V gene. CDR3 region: CASSIPGRGPSSGNTIYF. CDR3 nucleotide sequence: TGTGCCAGCTCAATACCGGGACGGGGTCCTAGCTCTGGAAACACCATATATTTT.

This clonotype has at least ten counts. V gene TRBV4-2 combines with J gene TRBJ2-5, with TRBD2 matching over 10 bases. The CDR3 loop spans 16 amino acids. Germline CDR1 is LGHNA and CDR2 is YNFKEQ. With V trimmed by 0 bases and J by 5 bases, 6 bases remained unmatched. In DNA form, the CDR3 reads TGTGCCAGCAGCCAAGATGCTAGCGGGGGAAGGGAGACCCAGTACTTC. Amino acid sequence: CASSQDASGGRETQYF.

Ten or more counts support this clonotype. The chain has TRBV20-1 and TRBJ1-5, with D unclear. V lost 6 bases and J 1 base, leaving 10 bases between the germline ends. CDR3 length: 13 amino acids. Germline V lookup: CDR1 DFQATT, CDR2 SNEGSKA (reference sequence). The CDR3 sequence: CSAPGRSNQPQHF. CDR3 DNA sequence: TGCAGTGCCCCCGGACGGAGCAATCAGCCCCAGCATTTT.

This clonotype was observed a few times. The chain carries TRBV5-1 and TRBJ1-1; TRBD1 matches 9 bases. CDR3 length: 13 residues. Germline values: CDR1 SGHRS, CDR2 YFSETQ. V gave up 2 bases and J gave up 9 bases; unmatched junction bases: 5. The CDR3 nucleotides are TGCGCCAGCAGCTTAGGGACAGGGAATAAAGCTTTCTTT. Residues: CASSLGTGNKAFF. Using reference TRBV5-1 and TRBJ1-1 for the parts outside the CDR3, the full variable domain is KAGVTQTPRYLIKTRGQQVTLSCSPISGHRSVSWYQQTPGQGLQFLFEYFSETQRNKGNFPGRFSGRQFSNSRSEMNVSTLELGDSALYLCASSLGTGNKAFFGQGTRLTVV.

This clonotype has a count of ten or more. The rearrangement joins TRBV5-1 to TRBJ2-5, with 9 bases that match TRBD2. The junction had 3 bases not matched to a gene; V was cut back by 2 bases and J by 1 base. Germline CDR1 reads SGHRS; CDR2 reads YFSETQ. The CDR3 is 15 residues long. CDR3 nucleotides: TGCGCCAGCAGCTTACTAGCGGGCGTCCAAGAGACCCAGTACTTC. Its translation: CASSLLAGVQETQYF. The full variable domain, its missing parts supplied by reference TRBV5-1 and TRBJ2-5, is KAGVTQTPRYLIKTRGQQVTLSCSPISGHRSVSWYQQTPGQGLQFLFEYFSETQRNKGNFPGRFSGRQFSNSRSEMNVSTLELGDSALYLCASSLLAGVQETQYFGPGTRLLVL.

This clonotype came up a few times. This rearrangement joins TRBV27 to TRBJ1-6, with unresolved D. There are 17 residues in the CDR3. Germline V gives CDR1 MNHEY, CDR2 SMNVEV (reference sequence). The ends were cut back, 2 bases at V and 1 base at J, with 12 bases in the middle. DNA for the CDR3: TGTGCCAGCAGTTTAGGGATCCTAGGGTCCTATAATTCACCCCTCCACTTT. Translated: CASSLGILGSYNSPLHF.

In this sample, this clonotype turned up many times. The chain's CDR3 is CASSRSVITSLAKNIQYF. DNA for the CDR3: TGTGCCAGCAGCCGTAGCGTAATAACAAGTCTAGCCAAAAACATTCAGTACTTC. V usage is TRBV7-9 and J usage is TRBJ2-4; perhaps TRBD2 as D (5 bases). This CDR3 spans 18 amino acids. Germline-derived CDR1 and CDR2 are SEHNR and FQNEAQ (reference sequence). The V end was cut by 5 bases, the J end by 0 bases, with 20 bases between.

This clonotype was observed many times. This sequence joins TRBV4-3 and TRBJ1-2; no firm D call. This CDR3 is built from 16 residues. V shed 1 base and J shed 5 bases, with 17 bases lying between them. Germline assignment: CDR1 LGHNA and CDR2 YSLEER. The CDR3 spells CASSQGGWSPEYGYTF. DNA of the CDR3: TGCGCCAGCAGCCAAGGGGGTTGGAGTCCGGAGTATGGCTACACCTTC.

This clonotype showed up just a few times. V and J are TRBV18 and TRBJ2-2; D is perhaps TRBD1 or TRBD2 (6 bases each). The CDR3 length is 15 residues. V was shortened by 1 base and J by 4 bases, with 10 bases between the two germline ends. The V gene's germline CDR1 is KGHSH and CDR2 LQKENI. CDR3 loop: CASSPRRGGTGELFF. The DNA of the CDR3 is TGTGCCAGCTCACCACGCAGGGGAGGCACCGGGGAGCTGTTTTTT.

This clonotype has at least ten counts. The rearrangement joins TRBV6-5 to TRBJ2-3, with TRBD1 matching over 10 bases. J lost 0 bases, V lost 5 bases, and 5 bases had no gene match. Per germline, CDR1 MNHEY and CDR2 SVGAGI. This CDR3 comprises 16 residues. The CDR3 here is CASSDRQGASTDTQYF. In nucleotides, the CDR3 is TGTGCCAGCAGTGACAGACAGGGGGCCAGCACAGATACGCAGTATTTT.

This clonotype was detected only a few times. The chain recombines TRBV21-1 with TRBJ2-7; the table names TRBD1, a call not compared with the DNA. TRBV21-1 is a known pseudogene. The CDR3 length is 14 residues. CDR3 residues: CASSSTGQFYEQYV. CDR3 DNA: TGTGCCAGCAGCTCCACGGGACAGTTCTACGAGCAGTACGTC.

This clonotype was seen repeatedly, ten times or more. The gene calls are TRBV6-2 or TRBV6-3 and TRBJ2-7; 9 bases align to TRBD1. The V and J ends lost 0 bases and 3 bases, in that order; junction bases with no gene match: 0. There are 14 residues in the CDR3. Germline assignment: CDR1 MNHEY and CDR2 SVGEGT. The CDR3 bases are TGTGCCAGCAGTTACTCGACAGGGGGCTACGAGCAGTACGTC. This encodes CASSYSTGGYEQYV.

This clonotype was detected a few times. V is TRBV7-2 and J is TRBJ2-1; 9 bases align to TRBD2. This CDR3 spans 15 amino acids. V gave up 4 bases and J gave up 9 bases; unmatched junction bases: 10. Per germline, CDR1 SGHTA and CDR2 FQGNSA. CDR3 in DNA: TGTGCCAGCAGCTACCAGCGGGGGGCCTGGGGTGAGCAGTTCTTC. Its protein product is CASSYQRGAWGEQFF.

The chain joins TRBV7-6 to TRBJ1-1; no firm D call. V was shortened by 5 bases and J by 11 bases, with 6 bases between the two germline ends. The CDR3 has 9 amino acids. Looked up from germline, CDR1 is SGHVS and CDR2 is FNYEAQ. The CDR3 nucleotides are TGTGCCAGCAGCCTTAAGGCTTTCTTT. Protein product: CASSLKAFF.

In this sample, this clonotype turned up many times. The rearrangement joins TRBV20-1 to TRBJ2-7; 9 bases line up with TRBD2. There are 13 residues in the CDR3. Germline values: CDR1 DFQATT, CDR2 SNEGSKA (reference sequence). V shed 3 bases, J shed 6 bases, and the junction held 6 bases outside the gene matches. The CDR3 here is CSARSGGSIEQYV. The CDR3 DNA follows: TGCAGTGCTAGGAGCGGGGGGAGTATCGAGCAGTACGTC.

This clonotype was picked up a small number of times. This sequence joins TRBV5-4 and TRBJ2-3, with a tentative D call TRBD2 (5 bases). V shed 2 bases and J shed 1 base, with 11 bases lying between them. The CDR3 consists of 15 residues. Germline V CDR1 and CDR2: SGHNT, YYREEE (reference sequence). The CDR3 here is CASSFGVDGTDTQYF. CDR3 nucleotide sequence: TGTGCCAGCAGCTTCGGGGTCGATGGCACAGATACGCAGTATTTT. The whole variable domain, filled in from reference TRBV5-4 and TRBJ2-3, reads ETGVTQSPTHLIKTRGQQVTLRCSSQSGHNTVSWYQQALGQGPQFIFQYYREEENGRGNFPPRFSGLQFPNYSSELNVNALELDDSALYLCASSFGVDGTDTQYFGPGTRLTVL.

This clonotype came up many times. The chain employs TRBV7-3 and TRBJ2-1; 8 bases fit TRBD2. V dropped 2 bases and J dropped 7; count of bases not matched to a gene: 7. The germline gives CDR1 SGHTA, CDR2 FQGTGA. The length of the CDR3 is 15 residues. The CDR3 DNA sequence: TGTGCCAGCAGCTTATACGGGGGGGCAGGGAATGAGCAGTTCTTC. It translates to CASSLYGGAGNEQFF. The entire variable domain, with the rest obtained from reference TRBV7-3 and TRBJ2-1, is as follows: GAGVSQTPSNKVTEKGKYVELRCDPISGHTALYWYRQSLGQGPEFLIYFQGTGAADDSGLPNDRFFAVRPEGSVSTLKIQRTERGDSAVYLCASSLYGGAGNEQFFGPGTRLTVL.

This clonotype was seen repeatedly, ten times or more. For the CDR3, the DNA is TGCGCCAGCAGCGGGGGACAGGGGGCGGTTCGAGAAAAACTGTTTTTT. This encodes CASSGGQGAVREKLFF. This chain links TRBV5-1 with TRBJ1-4; 12 nucleotides line up with TRBD1. Germline V gives CDR1 SGHRS, CDR2 YFSETQ. This CDR3 is built from 16 residues. J lost 8 bases, V lost 4 bases, and 9 bases had no gene match. Variable domain in full (rest from reference TRBV5-1 and TRBJ1-4): KAGVTQTPRYLIKTRGQQVTLSCSPISGHRSVSWYQQTPGQGLQFLFEYFSETQRNKGNFPGRFSGRQFSNSRSEMNVSTLELGDSALYLCASSGGQGAVREKLFFGSGTQLSVL.